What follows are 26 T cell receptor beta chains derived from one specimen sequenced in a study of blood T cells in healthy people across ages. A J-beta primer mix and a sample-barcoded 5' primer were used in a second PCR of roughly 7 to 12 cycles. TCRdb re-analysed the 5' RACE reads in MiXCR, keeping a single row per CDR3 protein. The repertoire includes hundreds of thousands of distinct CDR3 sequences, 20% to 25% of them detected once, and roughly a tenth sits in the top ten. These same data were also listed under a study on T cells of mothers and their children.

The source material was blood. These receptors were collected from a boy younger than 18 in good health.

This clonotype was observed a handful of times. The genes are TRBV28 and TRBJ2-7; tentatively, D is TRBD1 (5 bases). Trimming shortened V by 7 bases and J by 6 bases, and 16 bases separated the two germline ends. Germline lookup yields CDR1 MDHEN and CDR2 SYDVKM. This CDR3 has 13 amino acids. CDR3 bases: TGTGCCAGCAAGTCCGACAGAGCCCCCGAGCAGTACTTC. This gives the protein CASKSDRAPEQYF.

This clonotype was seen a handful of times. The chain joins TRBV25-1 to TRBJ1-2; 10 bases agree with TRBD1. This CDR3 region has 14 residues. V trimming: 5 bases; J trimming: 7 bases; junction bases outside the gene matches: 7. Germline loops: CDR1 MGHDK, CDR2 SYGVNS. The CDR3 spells CASSWGQGIGGYTF. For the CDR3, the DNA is TGTGCCAGCAGTTGGGGACAGGGGATAGGTGGCTACACCTTC.

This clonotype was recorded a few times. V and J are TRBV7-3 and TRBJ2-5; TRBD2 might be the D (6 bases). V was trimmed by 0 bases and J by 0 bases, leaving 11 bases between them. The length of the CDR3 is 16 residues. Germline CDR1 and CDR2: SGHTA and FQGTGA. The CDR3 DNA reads TGTGCCAGCAGCTTAACTCCTAGCGAAAACCAAGAGACCCAGTACTTC. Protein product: CASSLTPSENQETQYF.

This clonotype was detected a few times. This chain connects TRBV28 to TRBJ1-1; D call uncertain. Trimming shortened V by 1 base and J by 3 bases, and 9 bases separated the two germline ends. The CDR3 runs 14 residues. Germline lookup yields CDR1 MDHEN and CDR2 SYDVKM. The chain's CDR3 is CASSLFRVHTEAFF. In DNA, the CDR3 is TGTGCCAGCAGTTTATTCCGGGTTCACACTGAAGCTTTCTTT.

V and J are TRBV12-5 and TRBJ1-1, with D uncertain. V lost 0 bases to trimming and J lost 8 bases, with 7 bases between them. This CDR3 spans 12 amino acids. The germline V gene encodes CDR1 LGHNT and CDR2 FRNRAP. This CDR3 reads CASGLVRSEAFF. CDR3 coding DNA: TGTGCTAGTGGTTTGGTACGTTCCGAAGCTTTCTTT.

This CDR3 reads CASSQDRTDYNEQFF. The CDR3 bases are TGCGCCAGCAGCCAAGATAGGACCGACTACAATGAGCAGTTCTTC. V gene TRBV4-3 combines with J gene TRBJ2-1, with D hard to call. V lost 0 bases to trimming and J lost 3 bases, with 9 bases between them. CDR3 length: 15 amino acids. Germline CDR1 reads LGHNA; CDR2 reads YSLEER.

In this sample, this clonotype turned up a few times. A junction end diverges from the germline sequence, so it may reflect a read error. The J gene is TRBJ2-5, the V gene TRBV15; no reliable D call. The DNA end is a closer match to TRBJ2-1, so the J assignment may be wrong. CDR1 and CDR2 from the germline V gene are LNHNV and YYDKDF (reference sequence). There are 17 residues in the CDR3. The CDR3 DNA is TGTGCCACCAGCAGTACCCGGGCAGGAGTCTCCTACAATGGGCAGTTCTTC. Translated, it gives CATSSTRAGVSYNGQFF.

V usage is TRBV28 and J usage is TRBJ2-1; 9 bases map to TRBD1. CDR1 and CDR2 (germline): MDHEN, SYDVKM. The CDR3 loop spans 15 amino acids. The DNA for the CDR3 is TGTGCGACCACAGGGGGCGGGTGGGGAGGCAATGAGCAGTTCTTC. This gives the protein CATTGGGWGGNEQFF.

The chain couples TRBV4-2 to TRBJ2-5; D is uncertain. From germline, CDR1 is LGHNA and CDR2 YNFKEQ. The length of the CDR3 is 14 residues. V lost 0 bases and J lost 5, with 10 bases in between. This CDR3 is CASSQDPGMETQYF. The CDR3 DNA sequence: TGTGCCAGCAGCCAAGATCCTGGGATGGAGACCCAGTACTTC.

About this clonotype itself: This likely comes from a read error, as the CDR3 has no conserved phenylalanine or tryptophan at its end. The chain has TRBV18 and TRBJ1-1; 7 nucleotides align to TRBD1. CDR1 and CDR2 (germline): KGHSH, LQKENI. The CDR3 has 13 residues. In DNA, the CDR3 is TGCGCCGGCTCACCACCGGGACAGCCTGAAGCTTTCATT. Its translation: CAGSPPGQPEAFI.

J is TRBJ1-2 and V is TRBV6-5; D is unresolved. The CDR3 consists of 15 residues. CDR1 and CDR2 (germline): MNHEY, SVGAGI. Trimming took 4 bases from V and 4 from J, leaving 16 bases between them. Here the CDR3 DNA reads TGTGCCAGCAGTTCCATAGATAGGGAGCTCTATGGCTACACCTTC. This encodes CASSSIDRELYGYTF.

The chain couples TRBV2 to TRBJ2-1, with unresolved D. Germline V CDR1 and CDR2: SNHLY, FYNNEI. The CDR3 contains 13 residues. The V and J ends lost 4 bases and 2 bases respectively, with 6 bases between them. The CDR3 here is CASSGGPYNEQFF. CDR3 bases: TGTGCCAGCAGTGGTGGACCCTACAATGAGCAGTTCTTC. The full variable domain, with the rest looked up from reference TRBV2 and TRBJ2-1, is EPEVTQTPSHQVTQMGQEVILRCVPISNHLYFYWYRQILGQKVEFLVSFYNNEISEKSEIFDDQFSVERPDGSNFTLKIRSTKLEDSAMYFCASSGGPYNEQFFGPGTRLTVL.

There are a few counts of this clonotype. CDR3 loop: CSAPLRSSYNEQFF. CDR3 bases: TGCAGTGCTCCACTCCGGAGCTCCTACAATGAGCAGTTCTTC. The chain links TRBV20-1 to TRBJ2-1; D gene ambiguous. Per the germline V gene, CDR1 is DFQATT and CDR2 is SNEGSKA (reference sequence). The V end lost 5 bases, the J end lost 0 bases, and 11 bases lay between the germline ends. The CDR3 consists of 14 residues.

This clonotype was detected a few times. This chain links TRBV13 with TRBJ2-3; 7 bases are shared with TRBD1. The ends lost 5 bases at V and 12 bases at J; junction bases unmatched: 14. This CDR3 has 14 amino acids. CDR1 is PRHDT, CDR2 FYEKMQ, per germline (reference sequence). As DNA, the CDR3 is TGTGCCAGCAGCCCCGACGACAGGGCAGCTGGTCAGTATTTT. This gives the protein CASSPDDRAAGQYF. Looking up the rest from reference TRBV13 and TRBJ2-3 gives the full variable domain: AAGVIQSPRHLIKEKRETATLKCYPIPRHDTVYWYQQGPGQDPQFLISFYEKMQSDKGSIPDRFSAQQFSDYHSELNMSSLELGDSALYFCASSPDDRAAGQYFGPGTRLTVL.

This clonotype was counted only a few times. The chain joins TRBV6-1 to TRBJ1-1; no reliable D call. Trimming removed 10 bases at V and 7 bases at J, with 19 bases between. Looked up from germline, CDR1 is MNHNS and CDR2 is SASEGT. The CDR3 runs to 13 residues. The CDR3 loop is CATLPQDLFEAFF. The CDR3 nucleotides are TGTGCCACTCTCCCCCAGGACCTCTTTGAAGCTTTCTTT.

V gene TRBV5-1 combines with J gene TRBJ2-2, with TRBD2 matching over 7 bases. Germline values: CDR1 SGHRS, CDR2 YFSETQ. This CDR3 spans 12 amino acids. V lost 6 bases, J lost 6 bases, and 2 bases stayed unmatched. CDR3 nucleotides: TGCGCCAGCAAGGCGGGAGCCGGGGAGCTGTTTTTT. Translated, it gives CASKAGAGELFF.

The CDR3 DNA reads as TGCAGCCTCCGTCAGCGCTTGAATTGGGAGACCCAGTACTTC. Protein: CSLRQRLNWETQYF. The V and J genes are TRBV29-1 and TRBJ2-5; no clear D. Between the trimmed V and J ends, which lost 8 bases and 5 bases, there was a span of 21 bases. The germline gives CDR1 SQVTM, CDR2 ANQGSEA. This CDR3 has 14 residues.

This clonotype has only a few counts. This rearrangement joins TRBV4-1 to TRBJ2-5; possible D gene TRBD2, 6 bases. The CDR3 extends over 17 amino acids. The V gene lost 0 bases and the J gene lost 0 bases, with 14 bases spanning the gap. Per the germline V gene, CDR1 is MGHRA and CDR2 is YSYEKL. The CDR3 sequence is CASSQDFGTQYQETQYF. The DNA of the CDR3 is TGCGCCAGCAGCCAAGATTTCGGGACTCAGTACCAAGAGACCCAGTACTTC.

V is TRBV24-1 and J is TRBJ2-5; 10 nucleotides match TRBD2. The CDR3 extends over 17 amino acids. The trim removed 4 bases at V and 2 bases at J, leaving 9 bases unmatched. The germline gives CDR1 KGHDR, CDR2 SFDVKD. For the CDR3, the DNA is TGTGCCACCAGTGAGGGACAAGGACTAGCGGTACAAGAGACCCAGTACTTC. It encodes CATSEGQGLAVQETQYF.

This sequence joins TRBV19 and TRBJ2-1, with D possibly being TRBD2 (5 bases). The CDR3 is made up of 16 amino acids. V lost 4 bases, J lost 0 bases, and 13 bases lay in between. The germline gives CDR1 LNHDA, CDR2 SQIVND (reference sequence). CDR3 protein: CASSTRTASSYNEQFF. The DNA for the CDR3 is TGTGCCAGTAGTACCAGGACTGCTAGCTCCTACAATGAGCAGTTCTTC.

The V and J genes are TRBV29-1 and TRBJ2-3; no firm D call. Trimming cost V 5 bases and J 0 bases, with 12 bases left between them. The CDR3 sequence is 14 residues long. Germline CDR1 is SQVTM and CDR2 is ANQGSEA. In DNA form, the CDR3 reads TGCAGCGTTTCAACGTTGCCTAGCACAGATACGCAGTATTTT. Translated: CSVSTLPSTDTQYF.

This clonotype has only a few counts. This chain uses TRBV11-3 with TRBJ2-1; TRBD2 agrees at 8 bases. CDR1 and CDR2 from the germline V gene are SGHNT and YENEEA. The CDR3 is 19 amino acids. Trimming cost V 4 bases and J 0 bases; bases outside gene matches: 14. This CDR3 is CASSSPRLAKLSSYNEQFF. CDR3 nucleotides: TGTGCCAGCAGCTCGCCGAGACTAGCGAAATTGAGCTCCTACAATGAGCAGTTCTTC.

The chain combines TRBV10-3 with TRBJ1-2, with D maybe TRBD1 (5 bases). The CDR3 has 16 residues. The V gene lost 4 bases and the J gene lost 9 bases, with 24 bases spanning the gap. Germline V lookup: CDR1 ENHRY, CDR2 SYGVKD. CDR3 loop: CAISGGTAKEGNRYTF. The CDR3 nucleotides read TGTGCCATCAGTGGCGGGACCGCTAAGGAGGGGAATCGCTACACCTTC.

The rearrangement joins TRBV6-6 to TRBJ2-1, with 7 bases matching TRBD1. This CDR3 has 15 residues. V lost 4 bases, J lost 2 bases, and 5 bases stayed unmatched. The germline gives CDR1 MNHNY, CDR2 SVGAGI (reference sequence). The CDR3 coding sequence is TGTGCCAGCAGTTTGGGACAGTTCCCCTACAATGAGCAGTTCTTC. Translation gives CASSLGQFPYNEQFF.

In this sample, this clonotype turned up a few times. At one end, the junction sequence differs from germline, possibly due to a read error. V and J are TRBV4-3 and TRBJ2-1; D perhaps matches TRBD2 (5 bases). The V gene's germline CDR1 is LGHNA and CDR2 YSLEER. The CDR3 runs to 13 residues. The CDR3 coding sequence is TGCGTCAGCAGCCGAGTATCCGGGGTGCAGCAGTTCTTC. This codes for CVSSRVSGVQQFF.

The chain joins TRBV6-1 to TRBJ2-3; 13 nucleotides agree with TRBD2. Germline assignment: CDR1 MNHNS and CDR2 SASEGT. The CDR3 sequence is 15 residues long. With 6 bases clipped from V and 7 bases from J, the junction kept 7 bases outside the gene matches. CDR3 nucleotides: TGTGCCAGCAGACTAGCGGGAGGGGATGGGAATACGCAGTATTTT. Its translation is CASRLAGGDGNTQYF.